This TCR beta chain was sequenced in a study of neoadjuvant nivolumab and ipilimumab in lung cancer. On this clone: The antigen remains unidentified.

Sequencing was performed with immunoSEQ multiplex PCR; in TCRdb, only in-frame clones are kept and a portion is missing. The table lists 39,000 or so clones, about 91% of them singletons. Findings of the study overall: TCR clonality did not significantly correlate with pathologic tumor regression. TCR receptors were sequenced in few samples.

Trimming took off 1 base at V and 1 base at J, with 10 bases between the two ends. CDR3 size: 15 residues. The V gene's germline CDR1 is SGHDN and CDR2 FVKESK. The rearrangement joins TRBV14 to TRBJ1-2; possible D gene TRBD1, 6 bases. The TCR was taken from an adult with non-small cell lung cancer. The source was peripheral blood, collected before neoadjuvant nivolumab, alone or with ipilimumab. The CDR3 here is CASSQVGGLNYGYTF. CDR3 DNA sequence: TGTGCCAGCAGCCAAGTTGGGGGGCTTAACTATGGCTACACCTTC.